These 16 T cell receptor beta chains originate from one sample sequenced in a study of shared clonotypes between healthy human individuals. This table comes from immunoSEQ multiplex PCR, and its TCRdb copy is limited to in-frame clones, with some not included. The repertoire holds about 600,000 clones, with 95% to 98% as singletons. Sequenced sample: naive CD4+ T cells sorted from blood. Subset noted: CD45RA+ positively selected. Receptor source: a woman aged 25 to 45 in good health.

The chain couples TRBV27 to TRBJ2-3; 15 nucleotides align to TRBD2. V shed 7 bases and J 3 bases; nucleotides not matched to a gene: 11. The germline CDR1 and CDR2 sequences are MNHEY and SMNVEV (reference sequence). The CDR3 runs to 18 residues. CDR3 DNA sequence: TGTGCCAGCATGTCGGCGACCGGGACTAGCGGGAGGACAGATACGCAGTATTTT. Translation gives CASMSATGTSGRTDTQYF.

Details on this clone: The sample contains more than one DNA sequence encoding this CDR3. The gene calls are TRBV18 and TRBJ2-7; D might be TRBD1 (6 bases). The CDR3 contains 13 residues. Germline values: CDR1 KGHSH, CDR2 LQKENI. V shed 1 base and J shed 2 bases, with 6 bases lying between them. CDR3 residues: CASSPRQAYEQYF. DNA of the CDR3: TGTGCCAGCTCACCACGACAGGCCTACGAGCAGTACTTC.

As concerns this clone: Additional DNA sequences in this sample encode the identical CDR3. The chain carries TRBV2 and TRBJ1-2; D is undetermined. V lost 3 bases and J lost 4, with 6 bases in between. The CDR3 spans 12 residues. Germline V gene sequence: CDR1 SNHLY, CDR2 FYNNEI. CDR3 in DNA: TGTGCCAGCAGTGAGGTGGGCTATGGCTACACCTTC. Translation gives CASSEVGYGYTF. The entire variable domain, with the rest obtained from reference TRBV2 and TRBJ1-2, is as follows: EPEVTQTPSHQVTQMGQEVILRCVPISNHLYFYWYRQILGQKVEFLVSFYNNEISEKSEIFDDQFSVERPDGSNFTLKIRSTKLEDSAMYFCASSEVGYGYTFGSGTRLTVV.

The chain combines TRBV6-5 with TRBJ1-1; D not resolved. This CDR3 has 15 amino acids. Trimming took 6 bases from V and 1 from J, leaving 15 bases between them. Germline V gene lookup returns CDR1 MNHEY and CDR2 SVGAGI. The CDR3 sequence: CASSYHAEGNTEAFF. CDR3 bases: TGTGCCAGCAGCTACCATGCGGAGGGGAACACTGAAGCTTTCTTT.

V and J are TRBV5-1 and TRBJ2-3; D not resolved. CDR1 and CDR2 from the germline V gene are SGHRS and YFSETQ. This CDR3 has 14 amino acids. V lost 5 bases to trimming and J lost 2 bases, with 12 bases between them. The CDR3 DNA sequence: TGCGCCAGCAGGGCAGGAAGGTCCACAGATACGCAGTATTTT. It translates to CASRAGRSTDTQYF.

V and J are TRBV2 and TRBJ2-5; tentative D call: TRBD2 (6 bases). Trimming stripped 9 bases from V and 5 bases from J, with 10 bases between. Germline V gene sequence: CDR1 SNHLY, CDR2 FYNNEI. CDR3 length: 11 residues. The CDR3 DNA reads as TGTGCCAGTGACCGGGGGGAGACCCAGTACTTC. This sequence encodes CASDRGETQYF.

CDR3 loop: CASSALNHEQYF. CDR3 nucleotides: TGTGCCAGCAGTGCGCTAAACCACGAGCAGTACTTC. The chain joins TRBV6-1 to TRBJ2-7; D gene ambiguous. The CDR3 totals 12 residues. V was clipped by 4 bases and J by 5 bases, with 9 bases between them. Germline lookup yields CDR1 MNHNS and CDR2 SASEGT.

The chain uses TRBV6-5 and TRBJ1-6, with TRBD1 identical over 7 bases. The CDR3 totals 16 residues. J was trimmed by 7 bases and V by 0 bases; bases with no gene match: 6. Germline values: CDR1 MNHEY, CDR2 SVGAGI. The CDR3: CASSYSGQERNSPLHF. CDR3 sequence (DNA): TGTGCCAGCAGTTACTCCGGACAGGAACGGAATTCACCCCTCCACTTT.

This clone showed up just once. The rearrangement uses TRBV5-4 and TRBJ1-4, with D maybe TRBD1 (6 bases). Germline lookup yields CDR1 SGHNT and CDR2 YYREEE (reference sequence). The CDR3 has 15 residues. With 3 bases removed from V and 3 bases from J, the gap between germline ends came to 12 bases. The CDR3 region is CASSSKQGSNEKLFF. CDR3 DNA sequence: TGTGCCAGCAGCTCTAAACAGGGCTCTAATGAAAAACTGTTTTTT.

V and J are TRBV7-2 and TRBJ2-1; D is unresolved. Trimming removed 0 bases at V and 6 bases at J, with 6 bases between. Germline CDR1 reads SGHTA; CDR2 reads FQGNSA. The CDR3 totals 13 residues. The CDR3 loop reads CASSLAVGNEQFF. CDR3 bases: TGTGCCAGCAGCTTAGCTGTGGGCAATGAGCAGTTCTTC.

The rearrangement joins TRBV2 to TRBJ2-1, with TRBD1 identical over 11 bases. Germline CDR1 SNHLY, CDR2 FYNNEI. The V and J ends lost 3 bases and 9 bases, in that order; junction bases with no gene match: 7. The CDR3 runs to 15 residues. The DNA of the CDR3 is TGTGCCAGCAGTGAGAGGGACAGGGGGTCGGCTGAGCAGTTCTTC. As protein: CASSERDRGSAEQFF.

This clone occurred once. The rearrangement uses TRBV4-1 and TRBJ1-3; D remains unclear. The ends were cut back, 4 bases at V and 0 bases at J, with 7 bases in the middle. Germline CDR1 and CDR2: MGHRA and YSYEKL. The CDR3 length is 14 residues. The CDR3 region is CASSPQHSGNTIYF. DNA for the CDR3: TGCGCCAGCAGCCCGCAGCACTCTGGAAACACCATATATTTT.

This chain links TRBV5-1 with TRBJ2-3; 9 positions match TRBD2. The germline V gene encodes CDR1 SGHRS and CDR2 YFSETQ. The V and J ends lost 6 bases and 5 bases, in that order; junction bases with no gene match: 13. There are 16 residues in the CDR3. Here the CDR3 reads CASKPSGRSGRDTQYF. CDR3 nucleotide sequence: TGCGCCAGCAAACCCAGCGGGAGGTCTGGCAGAGATACGCAGTATTTT.

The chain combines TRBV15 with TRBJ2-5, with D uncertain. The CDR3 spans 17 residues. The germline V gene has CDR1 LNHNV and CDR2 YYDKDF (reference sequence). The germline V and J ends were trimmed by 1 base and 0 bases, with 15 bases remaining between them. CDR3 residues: CATSRAGSISHQETQYF. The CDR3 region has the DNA TGTGCCACCAGCAGAGCTGGATCTATCTCCCACCAAGAGACCCAGTACTTC.

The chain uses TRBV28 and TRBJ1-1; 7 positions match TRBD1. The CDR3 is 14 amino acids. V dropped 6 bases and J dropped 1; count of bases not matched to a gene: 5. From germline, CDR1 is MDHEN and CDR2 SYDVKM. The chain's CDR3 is CASRSGTENTEAFF. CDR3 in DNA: TGTGCCAGCAGATCCGGGACAGAGAACACTGAAGCTTTCTTT.

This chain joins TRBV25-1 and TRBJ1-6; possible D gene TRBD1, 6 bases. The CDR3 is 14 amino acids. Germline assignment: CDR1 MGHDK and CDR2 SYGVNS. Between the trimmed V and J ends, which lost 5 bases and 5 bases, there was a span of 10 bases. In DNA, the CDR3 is TGTGCCAGCAGTTCCAGGGGCAATAATTCACCCCTCCACTTT. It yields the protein CASSSRGNNSPLHF.